The 10 T cell receptor beta chains below were found in one sample sequenced in a study of early T cells in non-severe SARS-CoV-2 infection. MiXCR, run by TCRdb on the 5' RACE reads, gives a single entry per CDR3 protein. The table lists roughly 93,000 distinct CDR3 sequences, approximately 14% of them singletons. Sequenced sample: whole blood. These receptors were collected from an adult who was a healthcare worker with PCR-confirmed SARS-CoV-2 infection or an uninfected control (not recorded which).

The V call is TRBV7-2, the J call TRBJ2-1, with TRBD2 identical over 9 bases. The CDR3 is 15 residues long. Looked up from germline, CDR1 is SGHTA and CDR2 is FQGNSA. The V and J ends lost 5 bases and 9 bases, in that order; junction bases with no gene match: 11. Written as DNA, the CDR3 is TGTGCCAGCAGCAAAGAGGGACTAGCTGCCTCTGAGCAGTTCTTC. Translating gives CASSKEGLAASEQFF.

This rearrangement joins TRBV18 to TRBJ2-6; perhaps TRBD1 as D (5 bases). CDR3 length equals 15 residues. The germline V gene encodes CDR1 KGHSH and CDR2 LQKENI. V was trimmed by 4 bases and J by 0 bases, leaving 7 bases between them. In DNA form, the CDR3 reads TGTGCCAGCTCACGAGACAGCTCTGGGGCCAACGTCCTGACTTTC. The encoded protein is CASSRDSSGANVLTF.

This chain uses TRBV7-2 with TRBJ2-7; 8 nucleotides align to TRBD1. The CDR3 runs to 17 residues. The germline V gene encodes CDR1 SGHTA and CDR2 FQGNSA. The V gene end was trimmed by 1 base and the J gene end by 3 bases; junction bases not matched to a gene: 11. CDR3 region: CASSLVVGGRGHYEQYV. The CDR3 DNA follows: TGTGCCAGCAGCTTAGTGGTCGGTGGCAGGGGGCACTACGAGCAGTACGTC.

The rearrangement uses TRBV4-1 and TRBJ1-2, with 7 bases matching TRBD1. Germline trimming cut 4 bases from V and 3 bases from J; bases unmatched to any gene: 5. Per the germline V gene, CDR1 is MGHRA and CDR2 is YSYEKL. CDR3 length: 14 amino acids. The CDR3 DNA reads as TGCGCCAGCAGCCCGCGAGACAGGGACTATGGCTACACCTTC. Its translation is CASSPRDRDYGYTF.

The genes are TRBV30 and TRBJ2-5, with a possible D match to TRBD1 (6 bases). This CDR3 region has 14 residues. The germline V gene has CDR1 GTSNPN and CDR2 SVGIG (reference sequence). V lost 0 bases and J 5 bases, leaving 13 bases between the germline ends. This CDR3 is CAWSVLRGRETQYF. The CDR3 DNA sequence: TGTGCCTGGAGTGTACTCAGGGGACGGGAGACCCAGTACTTC.

This clonotype came up many times. The chain employs TRBV9 and TRBJ2-3; tentative D call: TRBD2 (6 bases). The CDR3 consists of 17 residues. V lost 5 bases and J lost 4, with 23 bases in between. Looked up from germline, CDR1 is SGDLS and CDR2 is YYNGEE. CDR3 loop: CASSFGGTGVGADTQYF. The CDR3 region has the DNA TGTGCCAGCAGTTTTGGGGGGACGGGAGTAGGCGCAGATACGCAGTATTTT.

This clonotype has more than one count but fewer than ten. The chain employs TRBV6-5 and TRBJ1-4; TRBD1 aligns across 8 bases. V trimming: 0 bases; J trimming: 7 bases; junction bases outside the gene matches: 10. The CDR3 extends over 17 amino acids. Germline V lookup: CDR1 MNHEY, CDR2 SVGAGI. The CDR3 region is CASSYSKTGQGIEKLFF. The CDR3, as DNA: TGTGCCAGCAGTTACTCGAAAACCGGACAGGGCATTGAAAAACTGTTTTTT.

The genes are TRBV2 and TRBJ1-4; 8 bases agree with TRBD1. The CDR3 totals 13 residues. Germline V gene data show CDR1 as SNHLY and CDR2 as FYNNEI. J was trimmed by 4 bases and V by 8 bases; bases with no gene match: 3. The CDR3 DNA reads as TGTGCCAGCGGAGACAGGGGTAATGAAAAACTGTTTTTT. Its translation: CASGDRGNEKLFF.

This chain links TRBV12-3 or TRBV12-4 with TRBJ2-3; D not resolved. The V and J ends lost 2 bases and 3 bases respectively, with 9 bases between them. The CDR3 sequence is 14 residues long. CDR3 in DNA: TGTGCCAGCAGTTTAACCTTGAAGACAGATACGCAGTATTTT. Translated: CASSLTLKTDTQYF.

In this sample, this clonotype turned up many times. This sequence joins TRBV28 and TRBJ1-4; 7 positions agree with TRBD1. The CDR3 consists of 15 residues. The germline V gene encodes CDR1 MDHEN and CDR2 SYDVKM. V trimming: 5 bases; J trimming: 5 bases; junction bases outside the gene matches: 8. The CDR3 nucleotides are TGTGCCAGCAGTCCGGACAGGCGGAAAAATGAAAAACTGTTTTTT. Protein sequence: CASSPDRRKNEKLFF.